This T cell receptor beta chain was recovered during a study of T cells in Graves' hyperthyroidism and ophthalmopathy. RNA transcripts served as the template for amplifying TCR beta CDR3 regions. HTBI primers drove first-round RT-PCR of the TCR CDR3. A single record per CDR3 protein comes from TCRdb applying MiXCR to the multiplex PCR reads. The sample lists about 380,000 distinct CDR3 sequences, approximately 18% occurring once. Ten or more counts support this clonotype. The antigen is not known. Regarding the study as a whole: Ophthalmopathy was predicted by the model a median of about 6.5 months ahead of onset.

In germline, CDR1 is MDHEN, CDR2 SYDVKM. Trimming left V 5 bases short and J 0 bases short, with 10 bases between. The CDR3 runs 14 residues. Subjects with ophthalmopathy showed a Clinical Activity Score no lower than 3, a NOSPECS grade no lower than 4, and a duration shorter than 3 months. Diagnosis rested on symptoms, serum thyroxine and TRAb, thyroid ultrasound, and orbital computed tomography. Using 10 ml of fresh peripheral blood, PBMCs were prepared. The TCR comes from a man aged 18 to 35 with Graves' ophthalmopathy. V and J are TRBV28 and TRBJ2-5; unclear D gene. Sequenced input: blood. CDR3 amino acids: CASSLHIDQETQYF. The CDR3 region has the DNA TGTGCCAGCAGTCTTCACATAGACCAAGAGACCCAGTACTTC.